The rows below give T cell receptor beta chains drawn from one sample of a study of T cells expressing NK-cell markers. Reanalyzing the 5' RACE reads, TCRdb keeps one entry per CDR3 protein, without DNA. This sample contains 150,000 or so distinct CDR3 sequences. Sequenced input: blood T cells: a sorted CD56 or NKG2C T cell subset, CD4+ or CD8+ T cells, or bulk PBMC T cells (not recorded which). All receptors come from a woman aged 45-60 years in good health. CDR3s include the opening cysteine and the closing phenylalanine or tryptophan.

>TRBJ2-1|TRBV6-5
CASSYSHGDNEQFF
>TRBJ1-4|TRBV11-2
CASRGLGQQDEKLFF
>TRBJ2-3|TRBV6-1
CASSEAGGVFGTDTQYF
>TRBJ1-3|TRBV5-1
CASSLVEGQAGNTIYF
>TRBJ2-1|TRBV12-3/TRBV12-4
CASSSAGAPFF
>TRBJ2-7|TRBV20-1
CSARDQGTSIGEQYF
>TRBJ2-1|TRBV11-1
CASRSGRGYNEQFF
>TRBJ2-1|TRBV5-1
CASSSAPGTGGEQFF
>TRBJ2-3|TRBV7-9
CASSLPRGTSTDTQYF
>TRBJ2-7|TRBV19
CASSISGTTYEQYF
>TRBJ2-3|TRBV7-9
CASSLAHRVESTDTQYF
>TRBJ1-1|TRBV11-3
CASRAREFPPNTEAFF
>TRBJ2-3|TRBV7-8
CASSETPPPDTQYF
>TRBJ2-7|TRBV10-3
CAISESDEYEQYF
>TRBJ1-5|TRBV6-1
CASRPLGGRNQPQHF
>TRBJ2-1|TRBV6-5
CATLGPRRQFF
>TRBJ1-5|TRBV10-3
CATRGEYAQPQHF
>TRBJ2-7|TRBV20-1
CSAREMTSGSSYEQYF
>TRBJ1-2|TRBV20-1
CSAQDRNYGYTF
>TRBJ2-5|TRBV6-6
CASSTLGTGVETQYF
>TRBJ2-5|TRBV11-3
CASSSPVSLGTQYF
>TRBJ2-1|TRBV14
CASSPESGEGYNEQFF
>TRBJ2-1|TRBV11-2
CASSWSRDYFSEQFF
>TRBJ2-7|TRBV4-1
CASSPKREGLYEQYF